Listed below are T cell receptor beta chains from one sample, sequenced in a study of T cells in Graves' hyperthyroidism and ophthalmopathy. TCRdb independently ran MiXCR on the multiplex PCR reads; one entry per CDR3 protein. The sample consists of some 360,000 distinct CDR3 sequences, 18% of them appearing once. Specimen: blood. The receptors originated from a woman between 35 and 50 years old with Graves' ophthalmopathy. CDR3s include the opening cysteine and the closing phenylalanine or tryptophan. Each record gives: CDR3 protein, CDR3 DNA, J gene, V gene, D gene, clone size. D genes are given only for firm matches. A clone size is listed for some rows: how often the clone was seen (once, few, many), or a class if it is expanded.

CDR3: CASSLDGIGELFF
DNA: TGTGCCAGCAGCTTGGACGGAATCGGGGAGCTGTTTTTT
J: TRBJ2-2
V: TRBV5-5
D: .
size: .

CDR3: CASSVGGQGTYGYTF
DNA: TGTGCCAGCAGCGTAGGAGGACAGGGAACCTATGGCTACACCTTC
J: TRBJ1-2
V: TRBV9
D: TRBD1
size: many

CDR3: CASSGGQGNTIYF
DNA: TGTGCCAGCAGCGGTGGACAGGGAAACACCATATATTTT
J: TRBJ1-3
V: TRBV13
D: .
size: .

CDR3: CASSETRTVYGYTF
DNA: TGTGCCAGCAGTGAAACTCGGACCGTCTATGGCTACACCTTC
J: TRBJ1-2
V: TRBV2
D: .
size: many

CDR3: CASSLEYIGELFF
DNA: TGTGCCAGCAGCTTAGAGTATATCGGAGAGCTGTTTTTT
J: TRBJ2-2
V: TRBV7-9
D: .
size: .

CDR3: CASSFSSGTRAEAFF
DNA: TGTGCCAGCAGTTTTTCGTCAGGGACAAGGGCTGAAGCTTTCTTT
J: TRBJ1-1
V: TRBV28
D: .
size: .

CDR3: CSARDIQGDFSNIQYF
DNA: TGCAGTGCTAGAGATATACAGGGTGATTTTTCAAACATTCAGTACTTC
J: TRBJ2-4
V: TRBV20-1
D: .
size: many

CDR3: CSVAAWDSGGYEQYF
DNA: TGCAGCGTCGCCGCATGGGACAGTGGGGGGTACGAGCAGTACTTC
J: TRBJ2-7
V: TRBV29-1
D: .
size: many

CDR3: CATSAGATEAFF
DNA: TGTGCCACCAGTGCGGGGGCTACTGAAGCTTTCTTT
J: TRBJ1-1
V: TRBV24-1
D: .
size: many

CDR3: CASTSSGLSSGNTIYF
DNA: TGTGCCAGCACCTCCTCTGGCCTGAGCTCTGGAAACACCATATATTTT
J: TRBJ1-3
V: TRBV12-3/TRBV12-4
D: .
size: many

CDR3: CASTRGAFSYEQYF
DNA: TGTGCCAGCACCAGAGGGGCGTTCTCCTACGAGCAGTACTTC
J: TRBJ2-7
V: TRBV2
D: .
size: .

CDR3: CASTNGRGETQYF
DNA: TGTGCCAGCACCAATGGCAGGGGAGAGACCCAGTACTTC
J: TRBJ2-5
V: TRBV28
D: .
size: many

CDR3: CASSRFYEQYF
DNA: TGTGCCAGCAGCCGATTCTACGAGCAGTACTTC
J: TRBJ2-7
V: TRBV28
D: .
size: many

CDR3: CASSYGVSYEQYF
DNA: TGTGCCAGCAGTTACGGCGTATCCTACGAGCAGTACTTC
J: TRBJ2-7
V: TRBV6-2/TRBV6-3
D: .
size: many

CDR3: CASSPGQGEANTEAFF
DNA: TGTGCCAGCAGCCCCGGACAGGGGGAGGCGAACACTGAAGCTTTCTTT
J: TRBJ1-1
V: TRBV19
D: TRBD1
size: .

CDR3: CSARDPTGAGYGYTF
DNA: TGCAGTGCTAGAGACCCGACAGGGGCAGGCTATGGCTACACCTTC
J: TRBJ1-2
V: TRBV20-1
D: TRBD1
size: many

CDR3: CSARDQKTSGRASSYEQYF
DNA: TGCAGTGCTAGGGACCAAAAGACTAGCGGGAGGGCCAGCTCCTACGAGCAGTACTTC
J: TRBJ2-7
V: TRBV20-1
D: TRBD2
size: .

CDR3: CASSPFPREQYF
DNA: TGTGCCAGCTCACCGTTTCCTCGGGAGCAGTACTTC
J: TRBJ2-7
V: TRBV18
D: .
size: .

CDR3: CASRTSVIEPQHF
DNA: TGTGCCAGCAGAACGTCGGTTATAGAGCCCCAGCATTTT
J: TRBJ1-5
V: TRBV6-1
D: .
size: .

CDR3: CAWSLGQENTEAFF
DNA: TGTGCCTGGAGTTTGGGACAGGAGAACACTGAAGCTTTCTTT
J: TRBJ1-1
V: TRBV30
D: TRBD1
size: many

CDR3: CASSQGGGTGNYGYTF
DNA: TGCGCCAGCAGCCAAGGGGGGGGCACAGGGAACTATGGCTACACCTTC
J: TRBJ1-2
V: TRBV4-1
D: .
size: many

CDR3: CASGRGTVGDF
DNA: TGTGCCAGCGGGAGAGGTACGGTTGGGGATTTT
J: TRBJ1-5
V: TRBV28
D: .
size: many

CDR3: CASSFGGANYGYTF
DNA: TGTGCCAGCAGTTTCGGGGGAGCTAACTATGGCTACACCTTC
J: TRBJ1-2
V: TRBV28
D: .
size: many

CDR3: CASSRVDTQPQHF
DNA: TGTGCCAGCAGTCGCGTTGACACCCAGCCCCAGCATTTT
J: TRBJ1-5
V: TRBV12-3/TRBV12-4
D: .
size: few

CDR3: CATSNLPTGAGNTIYF
DNA: TGTGCCACCAGCAACCTACCGACAGGGGCTGGAAACACCATATATTTT
J: TRBJ1-3
V: TRBV15
D: TRBD1
size: many

CDR3: CASSSIDRVRETQYF
DNA: TGTGCCAGCAGCTCTATAGACAGGGTTAGAGAGACCCAGTACTTC
J: TRBJ2-5
V: TRBV28
D: TRBD1
size: many

CDR3: CVSSFSGTQYF
DNA: TGTGTCAGCAGCTTTTCCGGGACCCAGTACTTC
J: TRBJ2-5
V: TRBV5-6
D: .
size: .

CDR3: CSASPGLASLDTQYF
DNA: TGCAGTGCTAGTCCCGGGCTAGCATCGCTCGATACGCAGTATTTT
J: TRBJ2-3
V: TRBV20-1
D: .
size: many

CDR3: CASSFRQGVQPQHF
DNA: TGTGCCAGCAGTTTTAGACAGGGAGTTCAGCCCCAGCATTTT
J: TRBJ1-5
V: TRBV28
D: TRBD1
size: many

CDR3: CASRDPQVAYEQYF
DNA: TGTGCCAGCAGGGATCCACAGGTCGCCTACGAGCAGTACTTC
J: TRBJ2-7
V: TRBV2
D: .
size: .

CDR3: CSARDSALEAFF
DNA: TGCAGTGCTAGGGACAGTGCACTTGAAGCTTTCTTT
J: TRBJ1-1
V: TRBV20-1
D: .
size: many

CDR3: CATQAGGRTRTGELFF
DNA: TGTGCCACCCAAGCCGGCGGGAGAACCCGTACCGGGGAGCTGTTTTTT
J: TRBJ2-2
V: TRBV11-1
D: TRBD2
size: many

CDR3: CASSLTKLHGELFF
DNA: TGCGCCAGCAGCTTGACCAAGTTGCACGGGGAGCTGTTTTTT
J: TRBJ2-2
V: TRBV5-1
D: .
size: many

CDR3: CASKVGQGRGGYTF
DNA: TGTGCCAGTAAAGTTGGACAGGGTAGGGGTGGCTACACCTTC
J: TRBJ1-2
V: TRBV19
D: TRBD1
size: many

CDR3: CASIAGTEAFF
DNA: TGTGCCAGCATTGCGGGGACTGAAGCTTTCTTT
J: TRBJ1-1
V: TRBV6-1
D: .
size: many

CDR3: CASPNTGELFF
DNA: TGCGCCAGCCCAAACACCGGGGAGCTGTTTTTT
J: TRBJ2-2
V: TRBV10-1
D: .
size: .

CDR3: CATSREEREGRDETQYF
DNA: TGTGCCACCAGCAGAGAGGAGCGGGAGGGCCGCGATGAGACCCAGTACTTC
J: TRBJ2-5
V: TRBV15
D: TRBD2
size: many

CDR3: CASRPSGATEAFF
DNA: TGTGCCAGCAGACCGTCGGGGGCCACTGAAGCTTTCTTT
J: TRBJ1-1
V: TRBV7-2
D: .
size: many

CDR3: CSASGTGQGIRYSYTF
DNA: TGCAGTGCTAGCGGCACAGGACAGGGTATTCGGTATAGCTACACCTTC
J: TRBJ1-2
V: TRBV20-1
D: TRBD1
size: .

CDR3: CASSAERQGSGANVLTF
DNA: TGTGCCAGCAGTGCCGAGCGACAGGGCTCTGGGGCCAACGTCCTGACTTTC
J: TRBJ2-6
V: TRBV25-1
D: TRBD1
size: many

CDR3: CASIRGRRGYIF
DNA: TGTGCCAGCATCAGGGGGCGGCGGGGCTACATCTTC
J: TRBJ1-2
V: TRBV6-1
D: TRBD1
size: .

CDR3: CASASAYSNQPQHF
DNA: TGTGCCAGCGCGTCGGCTTATAGCAATCAGCCCCAGCATTTT
J: TRBJ1-5
V: TRBV6-1
D: .
size: many

CDR3: CASSLNSRDPYGYTF
DNA: TGTGCCAGCAGTTTAAATTCCCGGGACCCGTATGGCTACACCTTC
J: TRBJ1-2
V: TRBV27
D: .
size: many

CDR3: CASSYSMGGNYGYTF
DNA: TGTGCCAGCAGTTACTCTATGGGGGGTAACTATGGCTACACCTTC
J: TRBJ1-2
V: TRBV6-5
D: .
size: few

CDR3: CASSNRDIQETQYF
DNA: TGTGCCAGCAGTAACCGGGACATACAAGAGACCCAGTACTTC
J: TRBJ2-5
V: TRBV28
D: .
size: .

CDR3: CASAIPWNTEAFF
DNA: TGTGCCAGCGCCATCCCGTGGAACACTGAAGCTTTCTTT
J: TRBJ1-1
V: TRBV28
D: .
size: few

CDR3: CASSRGPSGANVLTF
DNA: TGCGCCAGCAGCCGAGGACCCTCCGGGGCCAACGTCCTGACTTTC
J: TRBJ2-6
V: TRBV4-1
D: .
size: .

CDR3: CASRPNTGTGGYEQYF
DNA: TGTGCCAGCAGACCCAATACCGGGACAGGGGGGTACGAGCAGTACTTC
J: TRBJ2-7
V: TRBV28
D: TRBD1
size: many

CDR3: CAWSEIQGNTEAFF
DNA: TGTGCCTGGAGTGAAATTCAGGGAAACACTGAAGCTTTCTTT
J: TRBJ1-1
V: TRBV30
D: .
size: many

CDR3: CATSDPGATGTGELFF
DNA: TGTGCCACCAGTGACCCGGGGGCAACCGGCACCGGGGAGCTGTTTTTT
J: TRBJ2-2
V: TRBV24-1
D: .
size: many

CDR3: CASRITVTGNTEAFF
DNA: TGCGCCAGCAGGATTACGGTGACTGGTAACACTGAAGCTTTCTTT
J: TRBJ1-1
V: TRBV5-1
D: .
size: many

CDR3: CASSITSGGLNTQYF
DNA: TGTGCCAGTAGTATTACTAGCGGCGGTCTCAATACGCAGTATTTT
J: TRBJ2-3
V: TRBV19
D: TRBD2
size: many

CDR3: CSAGAKLAGVQETQYF
DNA: TGCAGTGCTGGTGCGAAACTAGCGGGAGTTCAAGAGACCCAGTACTTC
J: TRBJ2-5
V: TRBV20-1
D: TRBD2
size: .

CDR3: CAVLAVSNTGELFF
DNA: TGTGCCGTTTTGGCGGTGTCGAACACCGGGGAGCTGTTTTTT
J: TRBJ2-2
V: TRBV7-9
D: .
size: .

CDR3: CASSFRESPDEQYF
DNA: TGTGCCAGCAGTTTTCGGGAGTCCCCCGACGAGCAGTACTTC
J: TRBJ2-7
V: TRBV28
D: .
size: many

CDR3: CASRGAGLSNEQYF
DNA: TGTGCCAGCAGAGGAGCGGGTCTTAGTAACGAGCAGTACTTC
J: TRBJ2-7
V: TRBV6-1
D: .
size: once

CDR3: CASSTLAGGGETQYF
DNA: TGTGCCAGCAGTACCCTAGCGGGAGGAGGGGAGACCCAGTACTTC
J: TRBJ2-5
V: TRBV28
D: TRBD2
size: many

CDR3: CASSFSSGRAETQYF
DNA: TGTGCCAGCAGCTTTTCTAGCGGGAGGGCTGAGACCCAGTACTTC
J: TRBJ2-5
V: TRBV7-9
D: TRBD2
size: many

CDR3: CASSLPRGASGETQYF
DNA: TGTGCCAGCAGCTTACCTCGGGGGGCTTCGGGGGAGACCCAGTACTTC
J: TRBJ2-5
V: TRBV7-9
D: .
size: .